This T cell receptor (beta chain) was captured in a study of T-cell memory formation after mild COVID-19. The overall study: The study found TCR clusters largely donor specific. Study-wide results and limits: Cross-reactive memory apparently joined, as some responding clones appeared in pre-infection memory. Day 15 to 85 contracting clones showed balanced CD4/CD8; day 15 to 37 expanders favored CD4+.

5'RACE, which relied on constant-segment primers, yielded TCR alpha and TCR beta cDNA libraries carrying sample barcodes and UMIs. One entry per CDR3 protein, called by TCRdb with MiXCR from the 5' RACE reads. The table has 130,000 to 150,000 distinct CDR3 sequences, about 19% seen once. In its sample, this clonotype was seen a few times. The target antigen is unknown. This CDR3 spans 15 amino acids. The V end lost 0 bases, the J end lost 2 bases, and 13 bases lay between the germline ends. CDR1 is DFQATT and CDR2 is SNEGSKA in the germline V gene (reference sequence). Input material: PBMCs or a T cell subset sorted from them (not recorded which). The sequence derives from an adult woman who had mild COVID-19 (a few samples of this study predate the infection). Cell type and time point are not known. This chain links TRBV20-1 with TRBJ2-5; D could derive from TRBD1 or TRBD2 (5 bases each). CDR3 DNA sequence: TGCAGTGCTAGAGATCACAGGTCGGGGCAAGAGACCCAGTACTTC. This codes for CSARDHRSGQETQYF.